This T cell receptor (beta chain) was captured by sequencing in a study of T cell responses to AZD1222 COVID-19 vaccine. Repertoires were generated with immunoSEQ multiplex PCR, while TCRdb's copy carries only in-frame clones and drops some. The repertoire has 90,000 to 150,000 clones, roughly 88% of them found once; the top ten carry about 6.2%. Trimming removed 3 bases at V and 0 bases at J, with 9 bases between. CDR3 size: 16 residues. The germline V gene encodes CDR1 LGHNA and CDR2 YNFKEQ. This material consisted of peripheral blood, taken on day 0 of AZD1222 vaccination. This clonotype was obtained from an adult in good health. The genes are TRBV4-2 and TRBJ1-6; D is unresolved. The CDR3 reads CASSQPFSSYNSPLHF. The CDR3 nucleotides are TGTGCCAGCAGCCAGCCATTTAGCTCCTATAATTCACCCCTCCACTTT.